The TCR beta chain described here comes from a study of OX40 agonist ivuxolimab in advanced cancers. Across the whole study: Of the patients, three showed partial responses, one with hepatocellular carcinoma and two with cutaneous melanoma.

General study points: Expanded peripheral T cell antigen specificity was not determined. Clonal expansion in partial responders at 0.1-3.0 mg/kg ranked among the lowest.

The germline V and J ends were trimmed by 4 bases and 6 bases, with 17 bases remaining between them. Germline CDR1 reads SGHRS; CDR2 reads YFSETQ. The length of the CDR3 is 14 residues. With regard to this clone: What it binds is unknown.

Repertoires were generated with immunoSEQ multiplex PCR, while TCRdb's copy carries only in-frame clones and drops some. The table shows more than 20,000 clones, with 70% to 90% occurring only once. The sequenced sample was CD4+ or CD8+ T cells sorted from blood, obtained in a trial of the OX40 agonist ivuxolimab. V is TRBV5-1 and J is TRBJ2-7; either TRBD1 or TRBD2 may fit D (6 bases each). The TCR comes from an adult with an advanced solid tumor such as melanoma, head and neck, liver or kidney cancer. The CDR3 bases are TGCGCCAGCAGCCAATATGGGGGGCCCGTCGAGCAGTACTTC. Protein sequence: CASSQYGGPVEQYF.